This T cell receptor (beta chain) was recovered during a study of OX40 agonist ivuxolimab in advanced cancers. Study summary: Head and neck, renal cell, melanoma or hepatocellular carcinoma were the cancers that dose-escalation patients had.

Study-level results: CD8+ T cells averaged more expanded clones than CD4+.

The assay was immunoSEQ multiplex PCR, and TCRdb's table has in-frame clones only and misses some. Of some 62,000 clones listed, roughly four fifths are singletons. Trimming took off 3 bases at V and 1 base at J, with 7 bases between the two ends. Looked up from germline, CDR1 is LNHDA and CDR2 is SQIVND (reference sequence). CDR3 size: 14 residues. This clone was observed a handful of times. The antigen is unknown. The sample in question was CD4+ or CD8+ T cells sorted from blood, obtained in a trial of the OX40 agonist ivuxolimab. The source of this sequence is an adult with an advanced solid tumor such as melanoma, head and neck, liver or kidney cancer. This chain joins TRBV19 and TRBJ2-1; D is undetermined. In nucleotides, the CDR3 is TGTGCCAGTAGTATTTTGTTTTCCTACAATGAGCAGTTCTTC. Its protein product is CASSILFSYNEQFF.